This record looks at one TCR beta chain sequence and its context. What it binds is not known. Germline assignment: CDR1 LNHNV and CDR2 YYDKDF (reference sequence). Trimming removed 0 bases at V and 4 bases at J, with 4 bases between. The CDR3 is 13 residues long. The sample comes from a study of shared clonotypes between healthy human individuals. Findings and limits, study-wide: Some clonotypes were shared by all four sorted-subset donors, while others were not shared. The non-shared ones had lower generation probabilities than the shared ones.

CD45RO+ cells went into CD8 memory alongside CCR7-negative CD45RA+ TemRA cells. Sequencing was performed with immunoSEQ multiplex PCR; in TCRdb, only in-frame clones are kept and a portion is missing. The sample consists of about 380,000 clones, approximately 97% of them appearing once. The V and J genes are TRBV15 and TRBJ2-1; D remains ambiguous. This receptor was identified in a man younger than 40 in good health. Sequenced sample: memory CD8+ T cells sorted from blood. This sample's subset: CD45RO+ cells pooled with CCR7-negative TemRA cells. CDR3 amino acids: CATSREQYNEQFF. In nucleotides, the CDR3 is TGTGCCACCAGCAGAGAACAGTACAATGAGCAGTTCTTC.